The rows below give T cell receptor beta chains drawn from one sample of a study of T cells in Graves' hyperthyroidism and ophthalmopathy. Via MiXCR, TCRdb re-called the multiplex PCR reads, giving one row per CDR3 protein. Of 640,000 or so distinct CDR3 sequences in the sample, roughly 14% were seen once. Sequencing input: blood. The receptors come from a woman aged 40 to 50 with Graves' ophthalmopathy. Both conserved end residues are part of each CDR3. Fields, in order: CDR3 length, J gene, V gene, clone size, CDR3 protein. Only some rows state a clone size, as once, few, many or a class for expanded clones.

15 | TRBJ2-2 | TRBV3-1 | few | CASSQDTRETGELFF
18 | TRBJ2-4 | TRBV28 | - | CASSLGTSGRSTKNIQYF
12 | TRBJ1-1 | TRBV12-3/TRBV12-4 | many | CASSYDRGEAFF
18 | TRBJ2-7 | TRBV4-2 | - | CASSQGTSGRGAHCEQYF
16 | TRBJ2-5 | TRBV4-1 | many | CASSNRDRGAQETQYF
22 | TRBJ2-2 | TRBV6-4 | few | CASSPGLQSEQYFGPGTGELFF
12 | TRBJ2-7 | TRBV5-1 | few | CASRGHTYEQYF
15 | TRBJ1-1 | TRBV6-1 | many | CASREGQGGYTEAFF
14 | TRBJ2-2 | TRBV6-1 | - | CASRMEGQTGELFF
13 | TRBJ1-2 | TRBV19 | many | CASSMGPDYGYTF
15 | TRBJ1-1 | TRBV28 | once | CASSRAGTGGSVAFF
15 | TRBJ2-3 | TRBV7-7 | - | CASSPGAGSTDTQYF
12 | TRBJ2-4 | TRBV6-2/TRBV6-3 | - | CASSYGPVAQYF
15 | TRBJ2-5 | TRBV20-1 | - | CSARDWGTNQETQYF
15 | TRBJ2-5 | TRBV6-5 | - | CASSSQGAKGETQYF
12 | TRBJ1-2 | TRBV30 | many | CAWTARNYGYTF
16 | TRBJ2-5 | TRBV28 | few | CASSFHYQGSGETQYF
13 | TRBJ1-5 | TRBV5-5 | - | CAGSFRVDQPQHF
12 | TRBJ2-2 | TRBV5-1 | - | CASSQGVGELFF
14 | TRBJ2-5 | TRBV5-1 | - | CASSLERNWETQYF
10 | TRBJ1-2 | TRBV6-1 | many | CASRASGYTF
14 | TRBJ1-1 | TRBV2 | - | CASSEGDRVTEAFF
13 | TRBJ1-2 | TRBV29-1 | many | CSVLTGGTYGYTF
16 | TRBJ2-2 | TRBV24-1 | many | CATSDLGDRNTGELFF
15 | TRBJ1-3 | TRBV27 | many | CASSTSGASGNTIYF
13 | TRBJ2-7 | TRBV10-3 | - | CAISGLAGGEQYF
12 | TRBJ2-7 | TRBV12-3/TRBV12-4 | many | CASSFDIYEQYF
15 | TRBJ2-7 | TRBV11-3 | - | CASSPPGPWDYEQYF
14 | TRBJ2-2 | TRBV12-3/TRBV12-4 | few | CASRSPGWPGELFF
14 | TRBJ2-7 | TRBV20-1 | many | CSARRSLDRYEQYF
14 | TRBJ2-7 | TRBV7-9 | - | CASSSSYSSYEQYF
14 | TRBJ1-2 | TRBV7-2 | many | CASSSDGTGNGYTF
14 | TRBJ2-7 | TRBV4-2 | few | CASSQADRGYEQYF
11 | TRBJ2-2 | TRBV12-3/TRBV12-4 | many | CATISSGELFF
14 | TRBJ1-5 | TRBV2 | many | CASRQQGRNQPQHF
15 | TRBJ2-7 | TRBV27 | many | CASSLSYLGGGEQYF
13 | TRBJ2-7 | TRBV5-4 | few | CASGGTSGDEQYF
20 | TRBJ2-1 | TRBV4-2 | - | CASSRGPGLAGGSSYNEQFF
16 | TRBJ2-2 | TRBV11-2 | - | CASSLVPVQNTGELFF
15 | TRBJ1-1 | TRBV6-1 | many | CASSPLGQGAREAFF
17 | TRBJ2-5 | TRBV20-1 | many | CSAMTGTGGSNGETQYF
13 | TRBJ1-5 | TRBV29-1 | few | CSVETYSNQPQHF
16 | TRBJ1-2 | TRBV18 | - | CASSPQFRTDGYGYTF
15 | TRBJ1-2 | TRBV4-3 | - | CASSQDFNGPYGYTF
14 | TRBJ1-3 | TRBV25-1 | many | CASSEYRSGNTIYF
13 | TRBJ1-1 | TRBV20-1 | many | CSASGRMNTEAFF
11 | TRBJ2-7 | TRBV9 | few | CASSPRAGQYF
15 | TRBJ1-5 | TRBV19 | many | CASRSGIYSNQPQHF